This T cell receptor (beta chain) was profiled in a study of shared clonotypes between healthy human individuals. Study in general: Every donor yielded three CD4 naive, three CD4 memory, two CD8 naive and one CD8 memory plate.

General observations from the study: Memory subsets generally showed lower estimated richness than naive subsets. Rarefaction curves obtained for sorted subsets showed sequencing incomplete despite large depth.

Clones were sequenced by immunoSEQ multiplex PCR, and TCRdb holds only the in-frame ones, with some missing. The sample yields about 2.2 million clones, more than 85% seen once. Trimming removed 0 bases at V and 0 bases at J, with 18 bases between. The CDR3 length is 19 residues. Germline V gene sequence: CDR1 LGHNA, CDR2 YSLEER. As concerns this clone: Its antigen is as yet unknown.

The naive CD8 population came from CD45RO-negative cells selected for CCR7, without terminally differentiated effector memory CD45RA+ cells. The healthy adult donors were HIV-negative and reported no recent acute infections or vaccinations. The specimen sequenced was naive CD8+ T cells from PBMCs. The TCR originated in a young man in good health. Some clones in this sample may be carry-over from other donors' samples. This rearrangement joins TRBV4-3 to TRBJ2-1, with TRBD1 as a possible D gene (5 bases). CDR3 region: CASSQDQYETASSYNEQFF. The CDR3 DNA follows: TGCGCCAGCAGCCAAGATCAGTACGAGACAGCAAGCTCCTACAATGAGCAGTTCTTC.